This T cell receptor beta chain was sequenced for a study of shared T cell receptors in the human thymus. Clones were sequenced by immunoSEQ multiplex PCR, and TCRdb holds only the in-frame ones, with some missing. The sample holds approximately 660,000 clones, roughly 90% seen once. V gave up 6 bases and J gave up 3 bases; unmatched junction bases: 8. Germline CDR1 MDHEN, CDR2 SYDVKM. The length of the CDR3 is 14 residues. These data were likewise used in another study, on human thymus T cells. Turning to that study: Samples came from healthy Finnish infants during open corrective cardiac surgery. The source of the thymus tissue was resections taken during corrective heart surgery. Among thymic and blood repertoires, usage of V and J genes appeared biased. Thymic TCR repertoires of unrelated people reportedly overlapped highly.

This chain uses TRBV28 with TRBJ2-7, with 7 bases fitting TRBD1. The sample was thymocytes. The TCR comes from a boy under two years old with a congenital heart defect. CDR3 amino acids: CASSRQGENYEQYF. CDR3 coding DNA: TGTGCCAGCAGCAGACAGGGAGAGAACTACGAGCAGTACTTC.